Listed here are 27 T cell receptor beta chains from one sample, sequenced in a study of blood T cells in healthy people across ages. It was with a sample-barcoded 5' primer and a J-beta primer mix that a second PCR of about 6 to 12 cycles was run. TCRdb itself ran the 5' RACE reads through MiXCR, one entry per CDR3 protein. The data hold about 1.1 million distinct CDR3 sequences, with around two fifths observed a single time. The specimen sequenced was blood. The receptors stem from a man younger than 35 in good health.

This clonotype has a handful of counts. V usage is TRBV7-3 and J usage is TRBJ2-3; D gene unclear. Between the trimmed V and J ends, which lost 2 bases and 2 bases, there was a span of 11 bases. The CDR3 runs 15 residues. Germline assignment: CDR1 SGHTA and CDR2 FQGTGA. CDR3 loop: CASSLGTFFTDTQYF. The CDR3 DNA sequence: TGTGCCAGCAGCTTAGGAACTTTTTTCACAGATACGCAGTATTTT. The variable domain in full, completed from reference TRBV7-3 and TRBJ2-3, reads GAGVSQTPSNKVTEKGKYVELRCDPISGHTALYWYRQSLGQGPEFLIYFQGTGAADDSGLPNDRFFAVRPEGSVSTLKIQRTERGDSAVYLCASSLGTFFTDTQYFGPGTRLTVL.

The CDR3 bases are TGCAGCGTCCGGACACCTAACTATGGCTACACCTTC. As protein: CSVRTPNYGYTF. This chain connects TRBV29-1 to TRBJ1-2; TRBD1 is a possible D gene (5 bases). With 6 bases removed from V and 0 bases from J, the gap between germline ends came to 8 bases. In germline, CDR1 is SQVTM, CDR2 ANQGSEA. The CDR3 covers 12 residues.

V gene TRBV6-5 combines with J gene TRBJ1-1; a possible D gene is TRBD1 (6 bases). The CDR3 has 15 residues. CDR1 and CDR2 (germline): MNHEY, SVGAGI. Trimming removed 5 bases at V and 0 bases at J, with 13 bases between. This CDR3 is CASSPRGHLNTEAFF. CDR3 DNA: TGTGCCAGCAGTCCACGGGGACACCTGAACACTGAAGCTTTCTTT.

The chain carries TRBV29-1 and TRBJ1-2; D is unresolved. The germline V and J ends were trimmed by 4 bases and 7 bases, with 10 bases remaining between them. Germline CDR1 and CDR2: SQVTM and ANQGSEA. The CDR3 spans 11 residues. The CDR3 is CSVGGSGGYTF. The CDR3 nucleotides are TGCAGCGTTGGTGGGTCAGGTGGCTACACCTTC.

The chain carries TRBV25-1 and TRBJ1-2; TRBD1 matches 7 bases. The germline V gene has CDR1 MGHDK and CDR2 SYGVNS. After removal of 7 bases from V and 4 bases from J, the junction contained 9 bases not matched to a gene. The CDR3 totals 14 residues. The chain's CDR3 is CASTLTGASYGYTF. In DNA form, the CDR3 reads TGTGCCAGCACCCTAACAGGGGCTAGCTATGGCTACACCTTC.

This clonotype was seen a single time. This sequence joins TRBV12-3 or TRBV12-4 and TRBJ2-5, with D possibly called TRBD1 or TRBD2 (6 bases each). V was trimmed by 2 bases and J by 12 bases, leaving 16 bases between them. This CDR3 contains 13 residues. The chain's CDR3 is CASSLRDTGGKYF. The CDR3 nucleotides are TGTGCCAGCAGTTTACGGGACACAGGAGGGAAGTACTTC.

This clonotype turned up a few times. The V call is TRBV12-3 or TRBV12-4, the J call TRBJ2-3; TRBD2 aligns across 9 bases. The length of the CDR3 is 19 residues. Germline trimming cut 0 bases from V and 6 bases from J; bases unmatched to any gene: 16. This CDR3 reads CASSLAVRPSGEYVDTQYF. CDR3 nucleotides: TGTGCCAGCAGTTTAGCCGTTCGCCCTAGCGGGGAATATGTGGATACGCAGTATTTT.

This clonotype was seen at least ten times. The gene calls are TRBV20-1 and TRBJ1-2; no clear D gene. Trimming shortened V by 1 base and J by 6 bases, and 6 bases separated the two germline ends. Germline-derived CDR1 and CDR2 are DFQATT and SNEGSKA (reference sequence). The CDR3 is made up of 11 amino acids. CDR3 in amino acids: CSARVIDGYTF. DNA of the CDR3: TGCAGTGCTAGAGTAATAGATGGCTACACCTTC.

This clonotype was detected only a few times. The genes are TRBV5-6 and TRBJ1-6; TRBD1 might be the D (6 bases). The CDR3 extends over 15 amino acids. Looked up from germline, CDR1 is SGHDT and CDR2 is YYEEEE. Trimming removed 0 bases at V and 7 bases at J, with 11 bases between. The CDR3 nucleotides read TGTGCCAGCAGCTTGGAGGGACACATAAATTCACCCCTCCACTTT. As protein: CASSLEGHINSPLHF.

This clonotype was counted a few times. The V call is TRBV21-1, the J call TRBJ1-1; TRBD1, the table's D call, lacks a check against the DNA. TRBV21-1 is given as a pseudogene. This CDR3 is built from 14 residues. CDR3 nucleotide sequence: TGTGCCAGCAGCAAGACAGGGAGGAACACTGAAGCTTTCTTT. Encoded protein: CASSKTGRNTEAFF.

The chain combines TRBV27 with TRBJ2-3; 8 bases are a match to TRBD2. Trimming cost V 4 bases and J 5 bases; bases outside gene matches: 8. CDR3 size: 15 residues. Looked up from germline, CDR1 is MNHEY and CDR2 is SMNVEV (reference sequence). In DNA form, the CDR3 reads TGTGCCAGCAGTTATAGCGGGGAGACGGGAGATACGCAGTATTTT. Translated, it gives CASSYSGETGDTQYF.

This clonotype was detected only a few times. CDR3 sequence: CASSLKGKETQYF. The CDR3 nucleotides are TGTGCCAGCAGTTTAAAGGGAAAAGAGACCCAGTACTTC. The rearrangement links TRBV12-3 or TRBV12-4 to TRBJ2-5; D is unresolved. The CDR3 is 13 residues long. V shed 2 bases and J shed 3 bases, with 7 bases lying between them.

This chain uses TRBV27 with TRBJ2-3; 11 bases agree with TRBD2. Germline V lookup: CDR1 MNHEY, CDR2 SMNVEV (reference sequence). The CDR3 is 18 residues long. The V segment lost 5 bases and the J segment 2 bases; nucleotides outside the gene matches: 12. CDR3 in DNA: TGTGCCAGCAGTCCTCCGGGACTAGCGGTTATACTCACAGATACGCAGTATTTT. Translating gives CASSPPGLAVILTDTQYF.

The table lists this clonotype with many counts. The chain links TRBV27 to TRBJ1-5; no reliable D call. The CDR3 is 13 residues long. V lost 3 bases, J lost 6 bases, and 9 bases lay in between. CDR1 and CDR2 from the germline V gene are MNHEY and SMNVEV (reference sequence). CDR3 sequence: CASSFGRGQPQHF. The CDR3 bases are TGTGCCAGCAGTTTTGGGCGGGGTCAGCCCCAGCATTTT.

CDR3 DNA sequence: TGCGCCAGCAGCTTGGGGGCTAGCGGAACCTACGAGCAGTACTTC. Translating it yields CASSLGASGTYEQYF. J is TRBJ2-4 and V is TRBV5-1; the match to TRBD2 covers 7 bases. The end of the DNA is better explained by TRBJ2-7, so the J call may be wrong. Germline V CDR1 and CDR2: SGHRS, YFSETQ. The CDR3 totals 15 residues.

This chain links TRBV12-3 or TRBV12-4 with TRBJ1-6; TRBD1 agrees at 8 bases. The CDR3 sequence is 15 residues long. Trimming took 6 bases from V and 8 from J; bases not matched to a gene: 9. This CDR3 reads CASSVGQGGYSPLHF. CDR3 coding DNA: TGTGCCAGCAGCGTAGGACAGGGAGGATATTCACCCCTCCACTTT.

The chain recombines TRBV4-3 with TRBJ1-1; D is unresolved. The germline gives CDR1 LGHNA, CDR2 YSLEER. Trimming shortened V by 0 bases and J by 0 bases, and 11 bases separated the two germline ends. This CDR3 is built from 16 residues. CDR3 nucleotides: TGCGCCAGCAGCCAAGAGGGGTTTCAGCTGAACACTGAAGCTTTCTTT. Protein product: CASSQEGFQLNTEAFF.

The V and J genes are TRBV20-1 and TRBJ2-2, with D tentatively TRBD2 (6 bases). This CDR3 has 14 residues. V shed 4 bases and J shed 2 bases, with 11 bases lying between them. Germline CDR1 is DFQATT and CDR2 is SNEGSKA (reference sequence). DNA of the CDR3: TGCAGTGCTACCAGGGCGGGAAACACCGGGGAGCTGTTTTTT. Translating gives CSATRAGNTGELFF.

This clonotype was seen just once. The rearrangement joins TRBV7-2 to TRBJ2-7; D possibly corresponds to TRBD2 (6 bases). Germline-derived CDR1 and CDR2 are SGHTA and FQGNSA. V lost 1 base and J 7 bases, leaving 14 bases between the germline ends. This CDR3 contains 14 residues. CDR3 region: CASSLGFLGGEQYF. The CDR3, as DNA: TGTGCCAGCAGCTTAGGGTTTCTGGGAGGTGAGCAGTACTTC.

This clonotype was observed a handful of times. The chain is built from TRBV15 and TRBJ2-2; D assignment may be TRBD1 or TRBD2 (5 bases each). Deletions cut 5 bases from V and 2 bases from J, with 15 bases between. The CDR3 spans 16 residues. In germline, CDR1 is LNHNV, CDR2 YYDKDF (reference sequence). Here the CDR3 DNA reads TGTGCCACCAGCTCGCTTGGGGGTGTAAACACCGGGGAGCTGTTTTTT. Translated: CATSSLGGVNTGELFF.

V and J are TRBV9 and TRBJ2-5; TRBD1 matches at 7 bases. Germline V gives CDR1 SGDLS, CDR2 YYNGEE. This CDR3 is built from 15 residues. V was clipped by 0 bases and J by 11 bases; unmatched bases: 13. CDR3 bases: TGTGCCAGCAGCGTAGGGGAACAGGGGCGGAATGAGCAGTACTTC. It is translated as CASSVGEQGRNEQYF.

This chain links TRBV6-1 with TRBJ1-1, with TRBD1 matching 10 bases. This CDR3 is built from 16 residues. From germline, CDR1 is MNHNS and CDR2 SASEGT. Trimming at V came to 6 bases and at J to 1 base, leaving 8 bases not matched to a gene. For the CDR3, the DNA is TGTGCCAGCAGGGAGGGACAGGGGACCCCGAACACTGAAGCTTTCTTT. Translating it yields CASREGQGTPNTEAFF.

The chain has TRBV7-2 and TRBJ1-5; D ambiguous. Trimming pared 1 base from V and 5 bases from J, leaving 12 bases between. Germline V gives CDR1 SGHTA, CDR2 FQGNSA. This CDR3 contains 15 residues. Here the CDR3 DNA reads TGTGCCAGCAGCTTAGTCGGGGTGGGCGATCAGCCCCAGCATTTT. This gives the protein CASSLVGVGDQPQHF.

The chain joins TRBV5-1 to TRBJ1-2; tentative D call: TRBD1 (6 bases). Germline-derived CDR1 and CDR2 are SGHRS and YFSETQ. CDR3 length: 16 amino acids. V shed 2 bases and J shed 3 bases, with 17 bases lying between them. The CDR3, as DNA: TGCGCCAGCAGCTTCTCCGGTCTTCCAGGGGACTATGGCTACACCTTC. Translating gives CASSFSGLPGDYGYTF.

V and J are TRBV20-1 and TRBJ2-3, with 9 bases aligning to TRBD2. In germline, CDR1 is DFQATT, CDR2 SNEGSKA (reference sequence). CDR3 length equals 16 residues. V shed 5 bases, J shed 3 bases, and the junction held 12 bases outside the gene matches. CDR3 loop: CSASPILAGTTDTQYF. The DNA of the CDR3 is TGCAGTGCTTCACCCATTCTAGCGGGGACAACAGATACGCAGTATTTT.

This CDR3 is CSARWGKNSNQPQHF. Written as DNA, the CDR3 is TGCAGTGCTAGATGGGGAAAAAATAGTAATCAGCCCCAGCATTTT. V gene TRBV20-1 combines with J gene TRBJ1-5; D gene unclear. Trimming shortened V by 2 bases and J by 4 bases, and 15 bases separated the two germline ends. The germline gives CDR1 DFQATT, CDR2 SNEGSKA (reference sequence). There are 15 residues in the CDR3.

This clonotype has more than one count but fewer than ten. The CDR3 DNA reads TGTGCCAGCAGCCGCTTCGGGGGGGTCGATAACACTGAAGCTTTCTTT. It encodes CASSRFGGVDNTEAFF. The J gene is TRBJ1-1, the V gene TRBV2; the D gene is possibly TRBD1 (5 bases). The CDR3 covers 16 residues. The V gene's germline CDR1 is SNHLY and CDR2 FYNNEI. Trimming stripped 6 bases from V and 2 bases from J, with 19 bases between.